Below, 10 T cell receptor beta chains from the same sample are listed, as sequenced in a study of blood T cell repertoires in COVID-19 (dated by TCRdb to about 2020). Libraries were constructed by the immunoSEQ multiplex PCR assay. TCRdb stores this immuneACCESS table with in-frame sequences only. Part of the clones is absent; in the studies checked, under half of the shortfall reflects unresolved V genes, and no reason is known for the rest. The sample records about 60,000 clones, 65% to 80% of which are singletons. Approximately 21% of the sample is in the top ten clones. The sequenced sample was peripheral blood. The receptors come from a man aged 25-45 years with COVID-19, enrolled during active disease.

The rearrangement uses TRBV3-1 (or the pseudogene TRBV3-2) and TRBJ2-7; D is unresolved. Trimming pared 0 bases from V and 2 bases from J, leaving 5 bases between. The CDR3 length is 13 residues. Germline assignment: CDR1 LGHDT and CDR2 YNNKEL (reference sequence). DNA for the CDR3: TGTGCCAGCAGCCAAGACCCTACCTACGAGCAGTACTTC. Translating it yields CASSQDPTYEQYF.

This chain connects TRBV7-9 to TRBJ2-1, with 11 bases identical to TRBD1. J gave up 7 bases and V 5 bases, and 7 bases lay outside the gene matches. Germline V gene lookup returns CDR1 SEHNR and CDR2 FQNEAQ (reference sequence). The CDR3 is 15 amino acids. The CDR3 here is CASSPRTGGLNEQFF. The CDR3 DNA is TGTGCCAGCAGCCCTCGGACAGGGGGCCTTAATGAGCAGTTCTTC.

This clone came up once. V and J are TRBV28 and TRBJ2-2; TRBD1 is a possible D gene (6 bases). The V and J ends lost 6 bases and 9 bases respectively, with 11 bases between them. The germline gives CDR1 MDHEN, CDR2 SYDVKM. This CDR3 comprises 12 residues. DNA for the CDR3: TGTGCCAGCAGCTACGGACAGAGGGAGCTGTTTTTT. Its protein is CASSYGQRELFF.

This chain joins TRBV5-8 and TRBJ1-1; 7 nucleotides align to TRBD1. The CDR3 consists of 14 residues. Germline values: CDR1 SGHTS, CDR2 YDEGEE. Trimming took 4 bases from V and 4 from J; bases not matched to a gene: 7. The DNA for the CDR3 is TGTGCCAGCAGCCCCACCGACAGGGCCACTGAAGCTTTCTTT. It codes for CASSPTDRATEAFF.

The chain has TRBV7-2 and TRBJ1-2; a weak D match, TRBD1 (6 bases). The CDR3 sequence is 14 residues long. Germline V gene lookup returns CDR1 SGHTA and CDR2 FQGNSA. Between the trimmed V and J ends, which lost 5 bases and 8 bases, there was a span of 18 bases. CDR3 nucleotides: TGTGCCAGCAGCCCCCCCCGGACAGTAGGCGGCTACACCTTC. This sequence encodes CASSPPRTVGGYTF.

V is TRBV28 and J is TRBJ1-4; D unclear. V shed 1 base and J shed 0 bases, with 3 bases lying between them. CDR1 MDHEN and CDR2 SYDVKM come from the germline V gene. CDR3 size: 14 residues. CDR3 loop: CASSLLTTNEKLFF. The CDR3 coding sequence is TGTGCCAGCAGTTTATTAACAACTAATGAAAAACTGTTTTTT.

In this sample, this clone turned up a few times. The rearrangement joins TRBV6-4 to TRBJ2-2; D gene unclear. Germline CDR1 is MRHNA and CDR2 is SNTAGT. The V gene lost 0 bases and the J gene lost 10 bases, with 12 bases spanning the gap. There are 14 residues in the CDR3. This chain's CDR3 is CASSDSNQPLELFF. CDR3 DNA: TGTGCCAGCAGTGACTCGAATCAACCACTGGAGCTGTTTTTT.

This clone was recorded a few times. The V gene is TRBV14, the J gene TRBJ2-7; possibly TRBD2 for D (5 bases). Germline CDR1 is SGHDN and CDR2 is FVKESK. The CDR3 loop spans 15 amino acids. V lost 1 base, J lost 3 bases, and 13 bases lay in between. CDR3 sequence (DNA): TGTGCCAGCAGCCAAGTAGGAAGGGAGTACTACGAGCAGTACTTC. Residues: CASSQVGREYYEQYF.

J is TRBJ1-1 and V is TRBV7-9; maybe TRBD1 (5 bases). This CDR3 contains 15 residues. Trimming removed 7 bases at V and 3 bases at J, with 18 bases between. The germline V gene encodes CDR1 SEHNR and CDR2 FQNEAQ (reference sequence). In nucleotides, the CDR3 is TGTGCCAGCACCGGTCGCGCCTTAGGGGACACTGAAGCTTTCTTT. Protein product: CASTGRALGDTEAFF.

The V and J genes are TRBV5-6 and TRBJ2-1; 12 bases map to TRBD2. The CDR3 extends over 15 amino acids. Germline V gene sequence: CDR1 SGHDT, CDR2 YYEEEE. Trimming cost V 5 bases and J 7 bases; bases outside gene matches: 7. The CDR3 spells CASSSSGLAGNEQFF. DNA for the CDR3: TGTGCCAGCAGTTCCAGCGGACTAGCGGGGAATGAGCAGTTCTTC.